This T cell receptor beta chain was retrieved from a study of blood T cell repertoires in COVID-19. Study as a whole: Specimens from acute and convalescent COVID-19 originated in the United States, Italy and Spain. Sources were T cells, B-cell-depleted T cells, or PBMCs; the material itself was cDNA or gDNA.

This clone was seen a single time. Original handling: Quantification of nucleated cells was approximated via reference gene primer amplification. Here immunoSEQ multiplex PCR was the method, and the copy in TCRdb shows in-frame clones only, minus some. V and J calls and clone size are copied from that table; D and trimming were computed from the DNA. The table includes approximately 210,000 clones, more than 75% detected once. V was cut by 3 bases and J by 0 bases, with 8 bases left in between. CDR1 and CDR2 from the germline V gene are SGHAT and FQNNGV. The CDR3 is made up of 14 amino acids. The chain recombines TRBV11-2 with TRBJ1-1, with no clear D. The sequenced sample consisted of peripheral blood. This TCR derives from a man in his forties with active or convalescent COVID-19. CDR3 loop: CASSFTVMNTEAFF. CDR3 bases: TGTGCCAGCAGCTTTACAGTTATGAACACTGAAGCTTTCTTT.